Detailed here is one TCR beta chain. The sample is drawn from a study of blood T cell repertoires in COVID-19. V lost 5 bases and J 2 bases, leaving 13 bases between the germline ends. The CDR3 spans 14 residues. Germline V gene data show CDR1 as SGHNT and CDR2 as YENEEA. TCRdb keeps only in-frame clones here, not all; method: immunoSEQ multiplex PCR. This table holds under 150,000 clones, over 75% found once. The chain carries TRBV11-3 and TRBJ2-7, with D possibly matching TRBD1 (5 bases). What was sequenced was PBMCs or T cells enriched from blood (not recorded which). This clonotype was obtained from a man between 50 and 59 years old in a cohort exposed to, infected with or recovered from COVID-19 (not recorded which). CDR3 region: CASSPFDRPYEQYF. CDR3 nucleotide sequence: TGTGCCAGCAGCCCTTTCGACAGACCCTACGAGCAGTACTTC. Using reference TRBV11-3 and TRBJ2-7 for the parts outside the CDR3, the full variable domain is EAGVVQSPRYKIIEKKQPVAFWCNPISGHNTLYWYLQNLGQGPELLIRYENEEAVDDSQLPKDRFSAERLKGVDSTLKIQPAELGDSAVYLCASSPFDRPYEQYFGPGTRLTVT.